This T cell receptor (beta chain) was identified in a study of CD8 T cells in Susac syndrome. Random hexamers were used to reverse transcribe the RNA input (roughly 0.5 to 1 ug). TCRdb processed the immunoSEQ multiplex PCR reads anew with MiXCR; each CDR3 protein has one entry. The sample has 100,000 to 150,000 distinct CDR3 sequences; around 96% are singletons. CDR1 and CDR2 from the germline V gene are SEHNR and FQNEAQ (reference sequence). With 2 bases clipped from V and 7 bases from J, the junction kept 7 bases outside the gene matches. The CDR3 length is 15 residues. The specimen sequenced was CD8+ T cells from PBMCs. The chain uses TRBV7-9 and TRBJ2-1; 8 bases line up with TRBD2. The receptor's source is a human donor with Susac syndrome. The CDR3 protein is CASSLSPSGSNEQFF. The CDR3 DNA reads as TGTGCCAGCAGCTTAAGTCCTAGCGGGTCGAATGAGCAGTTCTTC.